This TCR beta chain was sequenced in a study of blood T cell repertoires in COVID-19. Study-wide context: Sources were T cells, B-cell-depleted T cells, or PBMCs; the material itself was cDNA or gDNA.

V was pared by 5 bases and J by 6 bases, with 10 bases between. This CDR3 has 13 residues. Germline V gives CDR1 MDHEN, CDR2 SYDVKM. Sequencing used immunoSEQ multiplex PCR; TCRdb keeps in-frame clones, though not all of them. The sample has roughly 260,000 clones, around 87% seen once. The receptor comes from a woman aged 50 to 65 with acute or convalescent COVID-19. This rearrangement joins TRBV28 to TRBJ2-2; D unresolved. Sequenced material: peripheral blood. The CDR3 nucleotides read TGTGCCAGCAGTCTCAGTGCTCCCGGGGAGCTGTTTTTT. Residues: CASSLSAPGELFF.